One sample yielded the 8 T cell receptor beta chains listed below, sequenced in a study of T-cell memory formation after mild COVID-19. TCRdb ran MiXCR on the 5' RACE reads and lists one entry per CDR3 protein. The data contain fewer than 400,000 distinct CDR3 sequences, roughly 13% of them singletons. Sequenced input: PBMCs or a T cell subset sorted from them (not recorded which). The receptor source for this set is a man aged 18 to 30 who had mild COVID-19 (a few samples of this study predate the infection). Cell type and time point are not known.

The chain has TRBV7-9 and TRBJ2-5, with a possible D match to TRBD2 (5 bases). V was cut by 4 bases and J by 2 bases, with 11 bases left in between. Per the germline V gene, CDR1 is SEHNR and CDR2 is FQNEAQ (reference sequence). This CDR3 spans 14 amino acids. DNA for the CDR3: TGTGCCAGCAGCTCGTGGACTCTGCAAGAGACCCAGTACTTC. This sequence encodes CASSSWTLQETQYF.

Remarks on this clonotype: At one end, the junction sequence differs from germline, possibly due to a read error. CDR3 loop: CASSLARTRNQPQHF. The CDR3, as DNA: TGTGCCAGCAGCCTAGCTAGGACAAGAAATCAGCCCCAGCATTTT. The chain combines TRBV7-8 with TRBJ1-5; TRBD1 might be the D (5 bases). Germline V lookup: CDR1 SGHVS, CDR2 FQNEAQ. The CDR3 length is 15 residues.

This clonotype was counted between two and nine times. This chain joins TRBV18 and TRBJ2-1, with D hard to call. The CDR3 contains 14 residues. Deletions cut 6 bases from V and 5 bases from J, with 14 bases between. Per germline, CDR1 KGHSH and CDR2 LQKENI. The CDR3 DNA reads TGTGCCAGCTCCCCCTCCCGGACGAACAATGAGCAGTTCTTC. Protein product: CASSPSRTNNEQFF.

The V and J genes are TRBV25-1 and TRBJ1-2; D possibly corresponds to TRBD1 (6 bases). V dropped 7 bases and J dropped 8 bases, with 20 bases sitting between them. CDR1 and CDR2 (germline): MGHDK, SYGVNS. The CDR3 totals 14 residues. Here the CDR3 reads CASNSRGRGLGYTF. For the CDR3, the DNA is TGTGCCAGCAACAGCCGGGGCAGGGGATTGGGCTACACCTTC.

This clonotype has only a few counts. The V call is TRBV6-5, the J call TRBJ2-5; TRBD1 agrees at 9 bases. The V and J ends lost 0 bases and 4 bases, in that order; junction bases with no gene match: 12. Germline-derived CDR1 and CDR2 are MNHEY and SVGAGI. CDR3 length: 18 amino acids. The CDR3 bases are TGTGCCAGCAGTTACTCGATCACAGGGGGCGCCTCCGGAGAGACCCAGTACTTC. The encoded protein is CASSYSITGGASGETQYF.

In this sample, this clonotype turned up a few times. The gene calls are TRBV11-2 and TRBJ2-5; D is tentatively TRBD1 or TRBD2 (5 bases each). V was trimmed by 3 bases and J by 2 bases, leaving 16 bases between them. The CDR3 is made up of 16 amino acids. Germline loops: CDR1 SGHAT, CDR2 FQNNGV. The CDR3 sequence: CASSLGTEFTQETQYF. The CDR3 DNA follows: TGTGCCAGCAGCTTGGGGACGGAATTCACGCAAGAGACCCAGTACTTC.

The chain uses TRBV11-3 and TRBJ2-2; possible D gene TRBD1, 6 bases. From germline, CDR1 is SGHNT and CDR2 YENEEA. V was clipped by 3 bases and J by 0 bases, with 8 bases between them. The CDR3 runs to 15 residues. CDR3 residues: CASSFGTTNTGELFF. The CDR3 DNA sequence: TGTGCCAGCAGCTTCGGGACAACGAACACCGGGGAGCTGTTTTTT.

This clonotype has a handful of counts. The rearrangement joins TRBV6-2 or TRBV6-3 to TRBJ2-2; 7 nucleotides match TRBD1. V lost 0 bases, J lost 0 bases, and 4 bases stayed unmatched. Germline V CDR1 and CDR2: MNHEY, SVGEGT. This CDR3 is 17 amino acids long. The CDR3 sequence: CASSYSDRAPNTGELFF. The DNA for the CDR3 is TGTGCCAGCAGTTACTCCGACAGGGCTCCGAACACCGGGGAGCTGTTTTTT.